The TCR beta chain described here comes from a study of T-cell reconstitution after alpha-beta-depleted transplantation in children. Points from the study as a whole: There were reportedly several hundred expanded graft clones from which alpha-beta T cells came about two months after transplant.

Unique molecular identifiers were used in preparing the TCRbeta library. TCRdb re-analysed the PCR reads in MiXCR, keeping a single row per CDR3 protein. The sample records 700,000 or so distinct CDR3 sequences, around 13% being singletons. This clonotype was observed many times. Antigen specificity is unknown. The specimen was PBMCs, collected before TCRalphabeta/CD19-depleted stem cell transplant. The receptor was derived from a girl between 2 and 10 years old with congenital amegakaryocytic thrombocytopenia, due to receive a stem cell transplant.

Here the CDR3 DNA reads TGCAGTGCTAGAGATCTGAGTAGGGATGGGAATGAGCAGTTCTTC. This translates into CSARDLSRDGNEQFF. The chain recombines TRBV20-1 with TRBJ2-1; no firm D call. The CDR3 is made up of 15 amino acids. Per germline, CDR1 DFQATT and CDR2 SNEGSKA (reference sequence). Deletions cut 0 bases from V and 7 bases from J, with 16 bases between.